A single T cell receptor beta chain is shown here with its context. This clonotype turned up a few times. The antigen it recognizes is unknown. No much larger clonotype is one base removed from it; base qualities were not supplied. Library construction relied on PCR. Reads for this sample came from a NextSeq 500. Bulk TCR libraries were prepared as previously described, using TCR primers listed in Table S5. Purification of total RNA was performed with the Qiagen AllPrep DNA/RNA kit. Before analysis, reads from multiple sequencing runs of one library were combined. The study's processing was this. Reads were retained only if an exact TCR constant sequence was present, and the retained reads were trimmed to 150 nt and grouped according to their 12-nt molecular barcodes. Reads within each barcode group were sub-clustered using a 15% Levenshtein threshold, and quality-weighted consensus sequences were constructed for each RNA molecule. Non-functional sequences were excluded, and lower-count sequences lying one edit away from another sequence were also excluded. Barcode sub-clusters with fewer than 20% of the maximum read count were removed, based on fitting two negative binomial distributions. Starting from the raw public reads, TCRdb applied fastp trimming at Q25, assembled clones with MiXCR and retained in-frame beta chains. Entries that share a CDR3 protein sequence are merged under the most common genes and DNA. Clone size and V and J calls follow TCRdb, not the original study. Across this sample there are 6,000 to 9,500 distinct CDR3 sequences, with approximately 35% seen only once. 6.5% to 8.5% of the sample rests with the top ten.

The data belong to a study of molecular identifiers for immune sequencing clone quantification (dated by TCRdb to the late 2010s). Looking at the study overall: In a replicate experiment, RNA from around 18,000 or 91,000 naive CD8 T cells was split into five aliquots, four of which were sequenced. CD8 T cells were used in a methods study to benchmark molecular-identifier clustering-based TCR repertoire sequencing (MIDCIRS) and TCR RNA copy counting. The investigation overall reported the following: When barcode sub-clustering was not used, chimeric consensus sequences inflated TCR diversity, with chimeras reaching as high as 47%. Spiked-in Jurkat TCR RNA (around 9 copies' worth), which is not part of the donor repertoire, was contained in the naive libraries. Approximately 3.1 recovered TCR RNA copies per cell were obtained by modeling, versus about ten by digital PCR, implying a capture efficiency of 25% to 30%. A single cell's worth of spiked-in Jurkat TCR RNA was reported detectable even among 750,000 to 1,000,000 naive CD8 T cells. In CMV-specific effector cells, clones with more than 20 RNA copies accounted for over 99% of molecules, whereas in naive cells such clones accounted for under 1%. Highly expanded clone sizes could be underestimated because identical TCR molecules may share a barcode.

Naive CD8 T cell libraries were made from around 18,000 to 910,000 sorted cells using 10%, 30% or 50% of purified RNA. Naive CD8 T cells were FACS-sorted as CD8+CD4-CCR7+CD45RA+ on a BD FACSAria II into RLT Plus buffer. To test detection sensitivity, Jurkat RNA equal to ten TCR copies was added to samples of roughly 18,000-1,100,000 naive CD8 T cells. Enrichment of CD8 T cells was done with RosetteSep CD8+ T Cell Enrichment Cocktail plus Ficoll-Paque, and ACK red cell lysis came afterward. A distance of 13 bases separates the germline ends of V and J, which lose 1 base and 5 bases respectively. The CDR3 holds 15 amino acids from the cysteine to the phenylalanine. Only the CDR3 part of the read is kept: 45 bases, read in frame from the first base. According to the germline V gene (reference sequence), CDR1 reads SEHNR and CDR2 reads FQNEAQ.

What was sequenced was naive CD8+ T cells from blood, with Jurkat cell RNA spiked in. According to the study, the label for this sample's cell subset or site signals: FACS-sorted CD8+CD4-CCR7+CD45RA+ naive T cells. The chain couples TRBV7-9 to TRBJ2-3; the D gene is perhaps TRBD2, from 5 matching bases. This TCR was sampled from a human donor in good health. Some libraries in this study had Jurkat cell RNA spiked in. The sequenced DNA is TGTGCCAGCAGCTTAGATGTTTACGAGGGAGATACGCAGTATTTT. The resulting protein is CASSLDVYEGDTQYF.